This record concerns one TCR beta chain sequence. Time point meaning: pre-treatment sample, taken before nivolumab and TIL therapy. The libraries were made with immunoSEQ v3. The method was immunoSEQ multiplex PCR; TCRdb's version includes in-frame clones alone and lacks a portion of them. The table includes just under 60,000 clones, roughly 66% detected once. This specimen belongs to a study of TIL therapy for anti-PD-1-resistant metastatic lung cancer. This TCR was recovered from a person aged 25 to 80 with non-small cell lung cancer. Specimen: blood, collected at baseline.

In DNA, the CDR3 is TGTGCCTGGAGGATTTCAGATCGGAACACCGGGGAGCTGTTTTTT. As protein: CAWRISDRNTGELFF. V and J are TRBV30 and TRBJ2-2; D remains ambiguous. This CDR3 region has 15 residues. Per the germline V gene, CDR1 is GTSNPN and CDR2 is SVGIG (reference sequence). Trimming took off 3 bases at V and 1 base at J, with 12 bases between the two ends. The entire variable domain, with the rest obtained from reference TRBV30 and TRBJ2-2, is as follows: SQTIHQWPATLVQPVGSPLSLECTVEGTSNPNLYWYRQAAGRGLQLLFYSVGIGQISSEVPQNLSASRPQDRQFILSSKKLLLSDSGFYLCAWRISDRNTGELFFGEGSRLTVL.